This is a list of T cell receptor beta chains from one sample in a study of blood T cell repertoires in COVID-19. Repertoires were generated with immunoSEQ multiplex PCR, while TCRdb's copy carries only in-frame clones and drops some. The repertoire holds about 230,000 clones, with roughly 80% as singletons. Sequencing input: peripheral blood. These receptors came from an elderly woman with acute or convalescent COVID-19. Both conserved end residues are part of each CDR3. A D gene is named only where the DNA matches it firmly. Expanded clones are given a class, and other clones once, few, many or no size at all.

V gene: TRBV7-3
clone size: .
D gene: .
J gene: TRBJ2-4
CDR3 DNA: TGTGCCAGCAGCCAATCTCGGGGAAACATTCAGTACTTC
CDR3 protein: CASSQSRGNIQYF

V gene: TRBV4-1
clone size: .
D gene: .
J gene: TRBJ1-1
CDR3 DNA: TGCGCCAGCAGCCAAGTTCAGGAGGGCGGGACTGAAGCTTTCTTT
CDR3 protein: CASSQVQEGGTEAFF

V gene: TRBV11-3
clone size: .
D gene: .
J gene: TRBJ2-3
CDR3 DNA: TGTGCCAGCAGCCTCTCCAGCGGGAGCACAGATACGCAGTATTTT
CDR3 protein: CASSLSSGSTDTQYF

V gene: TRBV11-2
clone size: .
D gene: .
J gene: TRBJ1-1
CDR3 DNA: TGTGCCAGCAGCTTCAGGAGGGGTGGCACTGAAGCTTTCTTT
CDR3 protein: CASSFRRGGTEAFF

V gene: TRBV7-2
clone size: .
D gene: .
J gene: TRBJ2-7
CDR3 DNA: TGTGCCAGCAGCCGGGACACTGGCGAGCAGTACTTC
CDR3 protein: CASSRDTGEQYF

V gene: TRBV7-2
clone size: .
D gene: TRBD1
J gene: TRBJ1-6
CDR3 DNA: TGTGCCAGCACCCATGGACAGGGTATTTCACCCCTCCACTTT
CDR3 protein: CASTHGQGISPLHF

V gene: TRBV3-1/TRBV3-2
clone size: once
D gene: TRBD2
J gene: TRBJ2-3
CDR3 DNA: TGTGCCAGCAGCCAAGTCGGGACTAGCGGGAGGGATACGCAGTATTTT
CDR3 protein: CASSQVGTSGRDTQYF

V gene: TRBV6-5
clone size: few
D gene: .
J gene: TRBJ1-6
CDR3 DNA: TGTGCCAGCAGTCGGGACACAACCCTATCACCCCTCCACTTT
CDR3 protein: CASSRDTTLSPLHF

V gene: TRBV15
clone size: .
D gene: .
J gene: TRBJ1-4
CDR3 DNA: TGTGCCACCAGCAGAGACCGGGTTAGTAATGAAAAACTGTTTTTT
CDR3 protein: CATSRDRVSNEKLFF

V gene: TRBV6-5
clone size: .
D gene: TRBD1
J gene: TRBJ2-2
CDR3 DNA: TGTGCCAGCAGCCTGACCCAGGGGGCCGACGGGGAGCTGTTTTTT
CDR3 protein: CASSLTQGADGELFF

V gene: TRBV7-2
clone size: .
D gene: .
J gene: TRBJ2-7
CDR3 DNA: TGTGCCAGCAGCTTATCAGGGTTGGCAACCTACGAGCAGTACTTC
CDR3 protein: CASSLSGLATYEQYF